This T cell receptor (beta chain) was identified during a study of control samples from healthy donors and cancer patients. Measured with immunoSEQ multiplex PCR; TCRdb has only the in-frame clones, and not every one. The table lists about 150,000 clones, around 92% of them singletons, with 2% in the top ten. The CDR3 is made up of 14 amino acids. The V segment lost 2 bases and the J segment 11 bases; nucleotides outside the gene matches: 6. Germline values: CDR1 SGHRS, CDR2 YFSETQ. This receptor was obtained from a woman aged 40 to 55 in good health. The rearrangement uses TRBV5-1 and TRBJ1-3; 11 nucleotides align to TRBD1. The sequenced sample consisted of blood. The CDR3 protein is CASSFGTGGSSIYF. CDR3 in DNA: TGCGCCAGCAGCTTCGGGACAGGGGGGTCTTCCATATATTTT. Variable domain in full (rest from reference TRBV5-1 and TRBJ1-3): KAGVTQTPRYLIKTRGQQVTLSCSPISGHRSVSWYQQTPGQGLQFLFEYFSETQRNKGNFPGRFSGRQFSNSRSEMNVSTLELGDSALYLCASSFGTGGSSIYFGEGSWLTVV.